The present T cell receptor (beta chain) was sequenced within a study of T cell responses to AZD1222 COVID-19 vaccine. Profiled with immunoSEQ multiplex PCR; TCRdb holds only in-frame clones, not every one. The table includes roughly 78,000 clones, roughly four fifths detected once. V was shortened by 8 bases and J by 0 bases, with 16 bases between the two germline ends. There are 15 residues in the CDR3. The germline CDR1 and CDR2 sequences are KGHSH and LQKENI. Source: peripheral blood, taken on day 0 of AZD1222 vaccination. The rearrangement links TRBV18 to TRBJ1-2; tentative D call: TRBD1 (5 bases). The TCR sequence derives from an adult in good health. Written as DNA, the CDR3 is TGTGCCAGCCGAGAGGGGCAGCGGCCTAACTATGGCTACACCTTC. Translating it yields CASREGQRPNYGYTF.